The rows below give T cell receptor beta chains drawn from one sample of a study of regulatory T cells in long-lasting Graves disease. In TCRdb, the multiplex PCR reads were re-called with MiXCR into one record per CDR3 protein. The sample has about 500,000 distinct CDR3 sequences, 12% seen once. The data were also submitted as part of a second study, on T cells in Graves' hyperthyroidism and ophthalmopathy.

The sequencing here drew on peripheral blood mononuclear cells (PBMCs), taken at new diagnosis, from a patient treated with antithyroid drugs. These receptors came from a woman in her 30s with Graves disease. Both conserved end residues are part of each CDR3. Each record gives: D gene, CDR3 length, J gene, V gene, CDR3 protein. D genes are given only for firm matches.

D gene: .
CDR3 length: 15
J gene: TRBJ2-1
V gene: TRBV5-5
CDR3 protein: CASSFFPQRATGTFF

D gene: .
CDR3 length: 15
J gene: TRBJ2-5
V gene: TRBV6-5
CDR3 protein: CASSYLPGSLVTQYF

D gene: .
CDR3 length: 15
J gene: TRBJ1-1
V gene: TRBV19
CDR3 protein: CASTRMGHFNTEAFF

D gene: TRBD2
CDR3 length: 17
J gene: TRBJ2-3
V gene: TRBV10-3
CDR3 protein: CAIMKGPSSGSTDTQYF

D gene: TRBD2
CDR3 length: 17
J gene: TRBJ2-3
V gene: TRBV7-8
CDR3 protein: CASSLAASGWVTDTQYF

D gene: TRBD2
CDR3 length: 15
J gene: TRBJ2-7
V gene: TRBV28
CDR3 protein: CASSGGVTASYEQYF

D gene: TRBD2
CDR3 length: 13
J gene: TRBJ2-5
V gene: TRBV20-1
CDR3 protein: CSAAAGALETQYF

D gene: TRBD1
CDR3 length: 16
J gene: TRBJ2-5
V gene: TRBV5-6
CDR3 protein: CASSLLTGDRGETQYF

D gene: .
CDR3 length: 17
J gene: TRBJ1-2
V gene: TRBV6-5
CDR3 protein: CASSYSGRASWNYGYTF

D gene: TRBD1
CDR3 length: 14
J gene: TRBJ1-5
V gene: TRBV28
CDR3 protein: CASRSDRGVQPQHF

D gene: .
CDR3 length: 17
J gene: TRBJ2-6
V gene: TRBV30
CDR3 protein: CAWSEGQRLSGANVLTF

D gene: .
CDR3 length: 12
J gene: TRBJ1-1
V gene: TRBV28
CDR3 protein: CASSDLQGEASF

D gene: TRBD2
CDR3 length: 20
J gene: TRBJ2-5
V gene: TRBV24-1
CDR3 protein: CATSDSWLSGGRSGQETQYF

D gene: .
CDR3 length: 14
J gene: TRBJ2-1
V gene: TRBV7-2
CDR3 protein: CASSLISTGTEQFF

D gene: TRBD1
CDR3 length: 18
J gene: TRBJ1-2
V gene: TRBV14
CDR3 protein: CASSRPGDSSLSNYGYTF

D gene: .
CDR3 length: 17
J gene: TRBJ2-2
V gene: TRBV6-1
CDR3 protein: CASNRPTGAANTGELFF

D gene: TRBD2
CDR3 length: 15
J gene: TRBJ2-7
V gene: TRBV13
CDR3 protein: CASSPGTSGWYEQYF

D gene: .
CDR3 length: 14
J gene: TRBJ2-2
V gene: TRBV11-3
CDR3 protein: CASIGDSFTGELFF

D gene: TRBD1
CDR3 length: 16
J gene: TRBJ1-5
V gene: TRBV27
CDR3 protein: CASSLSPGTANQPQHF

D gene: TRBD2
CDR3 length: 16
J gene: TRBJ2-1
V gene: TRBV20-1
CDR3 protein: CSARDARTSPGGEQFF

D gene: .
CDR3 length: 12
J gene: TRBJ1-5
V gene: TRBV20-1
CDR3 protein: CSASGAGLPQHF

D gene: TRBD1
CDR3 length: 14
J gene: TRBJ1-1
V gene: TRBV2
CDR3 protein: CASIFLDRAAEAFF

D gene: .
CDR3 length: 15
J gene: TRBJ2-2
V gene: TRBV18
CDR3 protein: CASSRSHINTRELFF

D gene: .
CDR3 length: 15
J gene: TRBJ2-6
V gene: TRBV28
CDR3 protein: CASNTGLSGANVLTF

D gene: TRBD1
CDR3 length: 14
J gene: TRBJ1-4
V gene: TRBV6-5
CDR3 protein: CASSYGTENEKLFF

D gene: .
CDR3 length: 14
J gene: TRBJ2-5
V gene: TRBV25-1
CDR3 protein: CASSELGRGETQYF

D gene: .
CDR3 length: 15
J gene: TRBJ2-5
V gene: TRBV11-2
CDR3 protein: CASSPYRDPGETQYF

D gene: TRBD2
CDR3 length: 18
J gene: TRBJ2-1
V gene: TRBV5-8
CDR3 protein: CAVTGARLAGVAYNEQFF

D gene: .
CDR3 length: 12
J gene: TRBJ2-7
V gene: TRBV20-1
CDR3 protein: CSGRDWDYEQYF

D gene: .
CDR3 length: 12
J gene: TRBJ2-1
V gene: TRBV7-9
CDR3 protein: CASSARVNEQFF

D gene: .
CDR3 length: 14
J gene: TRBJ2-5
V gene: TRBV28
CDR3 protein: CASSFLGGGETQYF

D gene: .
CDR3 length: 11
J gene: TRBJ1-1
V gene: TRBV11-2
CDR3 protein: CASGENTEAFF

D gene: TRBD1
CDR3 length: 15
J gene: TRBJ2-3
V gene: TRBV14
CDR3 protein: CASSQARKGADTQYF

D gene: TRBD1
CDR3 length: 15
J gene: TRBJ2-4
V gene: TRBV24-1
CDR3 protein: CATSESGQPGNIQYF

D gene: .
CDR3 length: 16
J gene: TRBJ2-3
V gene: TRBV7-8
CDR3 protein: CASSIGGVGSTDTQYF

D gene: .
CDR3 length: 14
J gene: TRBJ1-1
V gene: TRBV6-1
CDR3 protein: CASSMLGAPTEAFF

D gene: .
CDR3 length: 15
J gene: TRBJ2-3
V gene: TRBV2
CDR3 protein: CASSLQGLVTDTQYF

D gene: TRBD2
CDR3 length: 17
J gene: TRBJ2-6
V gene: TRBV3-1
CDR3 protein: CASSRTSGSSGANVLTF

D gene: .
CDR3 length: 14
J gene: TRBJ2-1
V gene: TRBV20-1
CDR3 protein: CSASDRSSYNEQFF

D gene: .
CDR3 length: 14
J gene: TRBJ1-1
V gene: TRBV15
CDR3 protein: CATNRGLGLTEAFF

D gene: .
CDR3 length: 11
J gene: TRBJ2-7
V gene: TRBV20-1
CDR3 protein: CSASVKYEQYF

D gene: .
CDR3 length: 12
J gene: TRBJ1-1
V gene: TRBV12-3/TRBV12-4
CDR3 protein: CASSTSGTEAFF

D gene: .
CDR3 length: 14
J gene: TRBJ1-1
V gene: TRBV10-1
CDR3 protein: CASSGERTNTEAFF

D gene: TRBD2
CDR3 length: 15
J gene: TRBJ2-5
V gene: TRBV10-3
CDR3 protein: CATSTLAGVPETQYF

D gene: .
CDR3 length: 11
J gene: TRBJ1-2
V gene: TRBV30
CDR3 protein: CAFRGGGGYTF

D gene: .
CDR3 length: 16
J gene: TRBJ1-1
V gene: TRBV18
CDR3 protein: CASSPPRVRGGTEAFF